There are a few counts of the clone carrying this T cell receptor beta chain. The CDR3 has 15 amino acids. Losses at the gene ends were 6 bases for V and 0 bases for J; bases not matched to a gene: 4. The germline gives CDR1 LNHDA, CDR2 SQIVND (reference sequence). Sequencing used immunoSEQ multiplex PCR; TCRdb keeps in-frame clones, though not all of them. The profile shows approximately 94,000 clones, approximately 84% of them singletons. The data were obtained in a study of control samples from healthy donors and cancer patients. The rearrangement links TRBV19 to TRBJ1-3; 8 bases are shared with TRBD1. The sequenced sample consisted of PBMCs. The clonotype originates from a man between 70 and 80 years old with lung cancer. Written as DNA, the CDR3 is TGTGCCAGTAGCAGGGGACAGGACTCTGGAAACACCATATATTTT. It specifies CASSRGQDSGNTIYF.